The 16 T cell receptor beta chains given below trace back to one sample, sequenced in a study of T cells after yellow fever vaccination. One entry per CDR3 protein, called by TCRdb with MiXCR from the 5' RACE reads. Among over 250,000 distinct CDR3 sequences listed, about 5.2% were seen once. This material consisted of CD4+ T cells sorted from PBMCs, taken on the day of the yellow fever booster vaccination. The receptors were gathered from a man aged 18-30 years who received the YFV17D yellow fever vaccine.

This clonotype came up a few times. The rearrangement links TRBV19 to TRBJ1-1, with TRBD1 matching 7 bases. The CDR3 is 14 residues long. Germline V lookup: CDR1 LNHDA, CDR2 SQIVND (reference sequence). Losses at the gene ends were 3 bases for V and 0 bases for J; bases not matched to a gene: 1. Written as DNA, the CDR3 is TGTGCCAGTAGTATGACAGGGATGAACACTGAAGCTTTCTTT. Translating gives CASSMTGMNTEAFF.

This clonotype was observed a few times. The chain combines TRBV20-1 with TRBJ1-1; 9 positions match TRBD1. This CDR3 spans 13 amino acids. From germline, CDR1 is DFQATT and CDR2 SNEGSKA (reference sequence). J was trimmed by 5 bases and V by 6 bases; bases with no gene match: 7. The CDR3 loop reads CSAWGQGKTEAFF. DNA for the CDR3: TGCAGTGCCTGGGGACAGGGAAAAACTGAAGCTTTCTTT.

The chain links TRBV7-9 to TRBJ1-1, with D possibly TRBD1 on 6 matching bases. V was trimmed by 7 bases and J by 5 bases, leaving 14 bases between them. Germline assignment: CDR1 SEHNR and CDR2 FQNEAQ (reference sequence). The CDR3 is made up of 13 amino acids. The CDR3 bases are TGTGCCAGCACCTTTCTAGGGGGTACTGAAGCTTTCTTT. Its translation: CASTFLGGTEAFF.

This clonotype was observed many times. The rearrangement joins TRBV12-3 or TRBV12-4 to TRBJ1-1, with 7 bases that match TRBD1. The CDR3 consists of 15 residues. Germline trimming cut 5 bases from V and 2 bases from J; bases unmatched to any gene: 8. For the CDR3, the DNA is TGTGCCAGCAGTCCACAAGGACAGGCAAACACTGAAGCTTTCTTT. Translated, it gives CASSPQGQANTEAFF.

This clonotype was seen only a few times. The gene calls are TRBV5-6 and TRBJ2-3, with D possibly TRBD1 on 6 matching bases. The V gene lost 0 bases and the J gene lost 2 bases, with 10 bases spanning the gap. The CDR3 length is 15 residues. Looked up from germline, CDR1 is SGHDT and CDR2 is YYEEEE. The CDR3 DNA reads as TGTGCCAGCAGCTTGGTTGGGGGCCACACAGATACGCAGTATTTT. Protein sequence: CASSLVGGHTDTQYF.

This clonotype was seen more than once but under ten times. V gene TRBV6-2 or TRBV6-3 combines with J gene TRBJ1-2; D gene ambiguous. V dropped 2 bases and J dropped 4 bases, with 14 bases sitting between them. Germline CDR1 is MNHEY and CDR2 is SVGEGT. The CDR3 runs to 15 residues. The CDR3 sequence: CASSYEDRRGYGYTF. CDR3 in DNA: TGTGCCAGCAGTTACGAAGACCGCCGTGGCTATGGCTACACCTTC.

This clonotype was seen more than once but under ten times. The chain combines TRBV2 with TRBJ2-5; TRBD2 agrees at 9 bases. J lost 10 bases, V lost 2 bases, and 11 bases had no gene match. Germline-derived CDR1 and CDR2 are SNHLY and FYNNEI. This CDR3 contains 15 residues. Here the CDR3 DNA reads TGTGCCAGCAGTGAAAGGCTAGCGGGGTCGACGAGCCAGTACTTC. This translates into CASSERLAGSTSQYF.

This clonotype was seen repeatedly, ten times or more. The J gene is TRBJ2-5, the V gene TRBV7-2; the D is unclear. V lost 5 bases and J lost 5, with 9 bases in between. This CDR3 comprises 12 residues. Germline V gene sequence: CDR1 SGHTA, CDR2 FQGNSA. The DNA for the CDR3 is TGTGCCAGCAGCAAAGGCATCGAGACCCAGTACTTC. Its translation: CASSKGIETQYF.

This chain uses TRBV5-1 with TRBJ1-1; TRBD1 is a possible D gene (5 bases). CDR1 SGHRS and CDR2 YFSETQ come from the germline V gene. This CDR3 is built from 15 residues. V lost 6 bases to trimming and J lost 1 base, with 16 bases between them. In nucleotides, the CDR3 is TGCGCCAGCAAGGACGTCCGGGGGGGGAACACTGAAGCTTTCTTT. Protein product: CASKDVRGGNTEAFF.

This CDR3 reads CASSQSGINQPQHF. CDR3 nucleotides: TGTGCCAGCAGCCAATCAGGGATCAATCAGCCCCAGCATTTT. The chain has TRBV3-1 and TRBJ1-5; TRBD1 might be the D (5 bases). CDR3 length: 14 amino acids. V was pared by 2 bases and J by 3 bases, with 8 bases between. Germline CDR1 and CDR2: LGHDT and YNNKEL (reference sequence). The full variable domain, in which reference TRBV3-1 and TRBJ1-5 provide the parts outside the CDR3, is DTAVSQTPKYLVTQMGNDKSIKCEQNLGHDTMYWYKQDSKKFLKIMFSYNNKELIINETVPNRFSPKSPDKAHLNLHINSLELGDSAVYFCASSQSGINQPQHFGDGTRLSIL.

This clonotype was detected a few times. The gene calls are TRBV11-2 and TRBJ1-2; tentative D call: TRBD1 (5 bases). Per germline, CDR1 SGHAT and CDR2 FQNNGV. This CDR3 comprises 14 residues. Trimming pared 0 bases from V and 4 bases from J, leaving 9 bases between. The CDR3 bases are TGTGCCAGCAGCTTAGACGGAGGGGTCTATGGCTACACCTTC. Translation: CASSLDGGVYGYTF. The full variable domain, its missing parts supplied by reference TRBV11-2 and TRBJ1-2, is EAGVAQSPRYKIIEKRQSVAFWCNPISGHATLYWYQQILGQGPKLLIQFQNNGVVDDSQLPKDRFSAERLKGVDSTLKIQPAKLEDSAVYLCASSLDGGVYGYTFGSGTRLTVV.

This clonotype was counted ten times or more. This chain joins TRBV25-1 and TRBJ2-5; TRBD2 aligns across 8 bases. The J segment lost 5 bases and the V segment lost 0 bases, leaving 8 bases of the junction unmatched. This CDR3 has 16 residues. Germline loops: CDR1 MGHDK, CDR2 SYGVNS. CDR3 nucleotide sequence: TGTGCCAGCAGTGAATATTCCGGGGGGGCTCGGGAGACCCAGTACTTC. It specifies CASSEYSGGARETQYF.

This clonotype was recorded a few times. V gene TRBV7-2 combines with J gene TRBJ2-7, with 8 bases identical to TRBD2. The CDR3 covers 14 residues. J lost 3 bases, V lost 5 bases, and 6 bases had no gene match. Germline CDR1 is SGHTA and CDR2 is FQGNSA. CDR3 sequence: CASSRRGAHYEQYV. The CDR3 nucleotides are TGTGCCAGCAGCCGGCGGGGGGCCCACTACGAGCAGTACGTC.

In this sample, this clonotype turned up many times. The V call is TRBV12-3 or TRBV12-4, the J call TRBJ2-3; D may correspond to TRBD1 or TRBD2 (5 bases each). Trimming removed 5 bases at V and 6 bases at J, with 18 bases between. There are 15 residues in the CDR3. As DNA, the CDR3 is TGTGCCAGCAGTGCCCCTCGGGACGGGGCCGATACGCAGTATTTT. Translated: CASSAPRDGADTQYF.

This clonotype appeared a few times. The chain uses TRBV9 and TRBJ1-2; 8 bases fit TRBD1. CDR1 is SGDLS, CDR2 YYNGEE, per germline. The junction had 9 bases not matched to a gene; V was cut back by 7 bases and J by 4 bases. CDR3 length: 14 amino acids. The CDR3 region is CASSPDRASYGYTF. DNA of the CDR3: TGTGCCAGCTCGCCGGACAGGGCTTCCTATGGCTACACCTTC.

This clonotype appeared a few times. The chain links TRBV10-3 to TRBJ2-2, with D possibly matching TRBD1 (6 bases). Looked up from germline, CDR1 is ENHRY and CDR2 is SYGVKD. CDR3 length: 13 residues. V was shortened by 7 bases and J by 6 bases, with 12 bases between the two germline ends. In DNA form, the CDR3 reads TGTGCCATCAAACAGGGCCCCGCCGGGGAGCTGTTTTTT. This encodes CAIKQGPAGELFF.